This T cell receptor (beta chain) was recovered during a study of cytomegalovirus exposure and HLA in healthy donors. V shed 7 bases and J shed 4 bases, with 20 bases lying between them. The CDR3 loop spans 15 amino acids. The germline gives CDR1 MDHEN, CDR2 SYDVKM. PCR primers comprised 60 Vbeta and 13 Jbeta primers. The repertoire was sequenced with immunoSEQ multiplex PCR; TCRdb's copy has only in-frame clones and lacks some. Seen here are around 93,000 clones, 65% to 90% observed once, and the top ten hold 3% to 4%. The TCR originated in a man aged 25 to 40 in good health and CMV-seropositive. The V call is TRBV28, the J call TRBJ2-7, with a tentative D call TRBD2 (5 bases). Source material: PBMCs. CDR3 protein: CASTKADLLVYEQYF. The CDR3 coding sequence is TGTGCCAGCACGAAAGCGGATTTATTGGTATACGAGCAGTACTTC.